The T cell receptor (beta chain) described here comes from a study of T-cell memory formation after mild COVID-19. The study, taken as a whole, reports: The main location of contracting CD4+ clones was CM and EM, and that of contracting CD8+ clones was EMRA.

TCRdb passed the 5' RACE reads through MiXCR, listing each CDR3 protein once. Found here are over 450,000 distinct CDR3 sequences, roughly 20% of them singletons; the top ten hold around 12%. The CDR3 contains 17 residues. Germline CDR1 reads SEHNR; CDR2 reads FQNEAQ (reference sequence). V shed 8 bases and J 7 bases; nucleotides not matched to a gene: 19. This clonotype turned up a few times. Its antigen is not identified. The origin of this receptor is an adult woman who had mild COVID-19 (a few samples of this study predate the infection). Cell type and time point are not known. J is TRBJ2-2 and V is TRBV7-9, with 7 bases that match TRBD2. Sequencing input: PBMCs or a T cell subset sorted from them (not recorded which). The CDR3 protein is CASPLGGRRVLSGELFF. The CDR3 DNA sequence: TGTGCCAGCCCCCTCGGCGGGAGACGGGTTCTCAGCGGGGAGCTGTTTTTT.